Shown below are 10 T cell receptor beta chains from a single sample sequenced in a study of T cells in Graves' hyperthyroidism and ophthalmopathy. Amplification of TCR beta CDR3 regions was performed using RNA transcripts as template. Initially, a first-round RT-PCR of the TCR CDR3 employed the HTBI primer set. TCRdb re-derived calls from the multiplex PCR reads in MiXCR, one entry per CDR3 protein. The sample shows hundreds of thousands of distinct CDR3 sequences, around 39% of them seen only once. Sample: blood. These receptors were taken from a man aged 18 to 29 with Graves' hyperthyroidism.

This chain uses TRBV2 with TRBJ1-3; D ambiguous. V was shortened by 5 bases and J by 0 bases, with 11 bases between the two germline ends. The CDR3 is made up of 15 amino acids. CDR1 is SNHLY and CDR2 is FYNNEI in the germline V gene. The CDR3 is CASSSRETSGNTIYF. The CDR3 coding sequence is TGTGCCAGCAGTTCTCGGGAGACCTCTGGAAACACCATATATTTT. Full variable domain (remainder filled in from reference TRBV2 and TRBJ1-3): EPEVTQTPSHQVTQMGQEVILRCVPISNHLYFYWYRQILGQKVEFLVSFYNNEISEKSEIFDDQFSVERPDGSNFTLKIRSTKLEDSAMYFCASSSRETSGNTIYFGEGSWLTVV.

This clonotype turned up a few times. The chain employs TRBV5-4 and TRBJ2-7, with 8 bases lining up with TRBD2. Germline V lookup: CDR1 SGHNT, CDR2 YYREEE (reference sequence). The CDR3 consists of 16 residues. V shed 4 bases, J shed 1 base, and the junction held 10 bases outside the gene matches. CDR3 coding DNA: TGTGCCAGCAGCCCTTTCGGAGCGGGGGTGTCCTACGAGCAGTACTTC. Translating it yields CASSPFGAGVSYEQYF. Combining the CDR3 with reference TRBV5-4 and TRBJ2-7 gives the whole variable domain ETGVTQSPTHLIKTRGQQVTLRCSSQSGHNTVSWYQQALGQGPQFIFQYYREEENGRGNFPPRFSGLQFPNYSSELNVNALELDDSALYLCASSPFGAGVSYEQYFGPGTRLTVT.

The gene calls are TRBV20-1 and TRBJ1-5; D perhaps matches TRBD1 (5 bases). The CDR3 runs 13 residues. CDR1 and CDR2 (germline): DFQATT, SNEGSKA (reference sequence). Trimming pared 5 bases from V and 5 bases from J, leaving 13 bases between. This CDR3 reads CSASGTIDQPQHF. DNA of the CDR3: TGCAGTGCTTCCGGGACGATAGATCAGCCCCAGCATTTT.

V gene TRBV20-1 combines with J gene TRBJ1-1; D perhaps matches TRBD1 (5 bases). CDR3 size: 13 residues. Germline CDR1 is DFQATT and CDR2 is SNEGSKA (reference sequence). V lost 7 bases and J lost 0, with 12 bases in between. The CDR3 loop is CSVYRDLNTEAFF. CDR3 bases: TGCAGTGTTTACCGGGACTTGAACACTGAAGCTTTCTTT.

The table lists this clonotype with a few counts. The chain employs TRBV7-2 and TRBJ2-7; a weak D match, TRBD2 (5 bases). Germline V gene sequence: CDR1 SGHTA, CDR2 FQGNSA. Between the trimmed V and J ends, which lost 3 bases and 6 bases, there was a span of 18 bases. The CDR3 is 15 amino acids. The CDR3 DNA reads TGTGCCAGCAGCTTGGGGAGCCCCCAACTAAGCGAGCAGTACTTC. Protein sequence: CASSLGSPQLSEQYF.

The rearrangement links TRBV6-1 to TRBJ2-7; D possibly corresponds to TRBD1 (5 bases). CDR3 length equals 13 residues. With 4 bases removed from V and 4 bases from J, the gap between germline ends came to 11 bases. Germline V CDR1 and CDR2: MNHNS, SASEGT. CDR3 loop: CASSGLRGYEQYF. In DNA, the CDR3 is TGTGCCAGCAGTGGGTTAAGGGGATACGAGCAGTACTTC.

The V gene is TRBV6-1, the J gene TRBJ2-7, with no clear D. The germline V and J ends were trimmed by 0 bases and 0 bases, with 9 bases remaining between them. The CDR3 spans 15 residues. Looked up from germline, CDR1 is MNHNS and CDR2 is SASEGT. The CDR3 DNA reads as TGTGCCAGCAGTGAAGCGCCTCTGCGCTCCTACGAGCAGTACTTC. Translating gives CASSEAPLRSYEQYF.

This clonotype was found many times. J is TRBJ1-2 and V is TRBV10-2; no clear D. With 7 bases removed from V and 3 bases from J, the gap between germline ends came to 9 bases. The CDR3 loop spans 12 amino acids. CDR1 and CDR2 (germline): WSHSY, SAAADI. The CDR3 region has the DNA TGCGCCAGCAACGACAAGTACTATGGCTACACCTTC. Amino acids: CASNDKYYGYTF.

In this sample, this clonotype turned up many times. The chain links TRBV7-9 to TRBJ1-5; D gene unclear. Germline lookup yields CDR1 SEHNR and CDR2 FQNEAQ (reference sequence). The V and J ends lost 5 bases and 0 bases respectively, with 8 bases between them. This CDR3 is built from 14 residues. CDR3 sequence reads: CASSQSNSNQPQHF. The CDR3 nucleotides read TGTGCCAGCAGCCAGAGTAATAGCAATCAGCCCCAGCATTTT.

At least ten counts were recorded for this clonotype. The chain combines TRBV25-1 with TRBJ1-3; D unclear. Germline CDR1 and CDR2: MGHDK and SYGVNS. V was trimmed by 1 base and J by 4 bases, leaving 20 bases between them. The CDR3 has 18 residues. The CDR3 protein is CASSEFFGGGSTGNTIYF. CDR3 DNA: TGTGCCAGCAGTGAATTCTTTGGTGGAGGGTCTACGGGAAACACCATATATTTT.